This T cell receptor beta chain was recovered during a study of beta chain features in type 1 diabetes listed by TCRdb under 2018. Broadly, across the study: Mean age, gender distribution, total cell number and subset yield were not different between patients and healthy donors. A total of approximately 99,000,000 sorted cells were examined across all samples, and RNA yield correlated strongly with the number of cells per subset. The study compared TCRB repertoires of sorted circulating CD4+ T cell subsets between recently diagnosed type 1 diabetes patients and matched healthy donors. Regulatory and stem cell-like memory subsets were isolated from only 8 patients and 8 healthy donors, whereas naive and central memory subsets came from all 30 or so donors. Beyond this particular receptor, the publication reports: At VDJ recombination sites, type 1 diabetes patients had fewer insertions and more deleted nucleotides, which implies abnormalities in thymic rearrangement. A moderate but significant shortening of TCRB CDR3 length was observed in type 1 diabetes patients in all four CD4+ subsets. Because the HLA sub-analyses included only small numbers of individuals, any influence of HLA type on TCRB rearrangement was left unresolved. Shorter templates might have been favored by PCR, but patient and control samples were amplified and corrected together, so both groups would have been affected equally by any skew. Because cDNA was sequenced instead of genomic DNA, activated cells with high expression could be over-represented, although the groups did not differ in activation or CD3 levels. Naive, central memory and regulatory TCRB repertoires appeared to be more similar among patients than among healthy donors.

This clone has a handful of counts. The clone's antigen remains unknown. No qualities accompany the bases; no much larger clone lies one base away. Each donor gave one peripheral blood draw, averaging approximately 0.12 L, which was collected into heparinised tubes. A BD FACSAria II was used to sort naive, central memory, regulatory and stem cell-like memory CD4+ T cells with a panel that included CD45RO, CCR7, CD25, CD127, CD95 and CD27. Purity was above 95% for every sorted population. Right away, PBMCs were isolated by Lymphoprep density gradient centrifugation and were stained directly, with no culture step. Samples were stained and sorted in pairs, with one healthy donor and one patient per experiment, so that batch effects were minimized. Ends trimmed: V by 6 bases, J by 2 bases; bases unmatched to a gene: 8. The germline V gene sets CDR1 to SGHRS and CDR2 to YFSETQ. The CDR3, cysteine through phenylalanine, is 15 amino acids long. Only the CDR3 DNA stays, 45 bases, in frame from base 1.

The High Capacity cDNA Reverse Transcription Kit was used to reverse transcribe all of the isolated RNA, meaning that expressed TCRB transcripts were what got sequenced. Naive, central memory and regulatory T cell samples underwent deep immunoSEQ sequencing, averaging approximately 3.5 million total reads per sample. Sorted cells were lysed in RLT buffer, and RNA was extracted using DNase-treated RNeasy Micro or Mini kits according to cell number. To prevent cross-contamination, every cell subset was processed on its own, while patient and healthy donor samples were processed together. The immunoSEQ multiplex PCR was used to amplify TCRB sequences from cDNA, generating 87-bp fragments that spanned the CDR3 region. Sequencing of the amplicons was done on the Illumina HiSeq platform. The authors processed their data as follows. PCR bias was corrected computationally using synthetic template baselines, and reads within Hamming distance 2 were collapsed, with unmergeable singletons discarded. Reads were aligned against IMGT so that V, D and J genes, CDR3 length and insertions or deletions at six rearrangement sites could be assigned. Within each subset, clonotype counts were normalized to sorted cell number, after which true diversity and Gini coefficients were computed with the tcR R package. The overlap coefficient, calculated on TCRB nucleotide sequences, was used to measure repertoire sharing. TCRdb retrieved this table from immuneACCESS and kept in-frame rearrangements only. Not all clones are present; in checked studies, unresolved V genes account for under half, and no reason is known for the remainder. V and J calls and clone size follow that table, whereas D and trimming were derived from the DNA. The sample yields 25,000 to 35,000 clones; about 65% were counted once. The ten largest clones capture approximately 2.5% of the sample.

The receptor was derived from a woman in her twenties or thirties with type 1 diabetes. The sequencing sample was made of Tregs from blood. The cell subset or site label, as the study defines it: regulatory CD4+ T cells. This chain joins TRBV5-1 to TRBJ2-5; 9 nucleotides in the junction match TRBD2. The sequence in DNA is TGCGCCAGCATGGTAGCGGGAGACCCGCAAGAGACCCAGTACTTC. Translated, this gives CASMVAGDPQETQYF.